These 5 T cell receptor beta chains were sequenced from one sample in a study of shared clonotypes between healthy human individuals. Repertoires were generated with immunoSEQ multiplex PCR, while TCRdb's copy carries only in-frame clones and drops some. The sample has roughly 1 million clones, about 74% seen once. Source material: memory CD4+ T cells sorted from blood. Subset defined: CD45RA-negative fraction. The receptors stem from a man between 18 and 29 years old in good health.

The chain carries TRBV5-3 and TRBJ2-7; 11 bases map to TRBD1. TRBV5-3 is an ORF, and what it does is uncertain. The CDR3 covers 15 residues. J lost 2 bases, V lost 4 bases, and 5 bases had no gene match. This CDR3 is CARSVGTGGAYEQYF. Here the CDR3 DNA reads TGTGCCAGAAGCGTCGGGACAGGGGGGGCCTACGAGCAGTACTTC.

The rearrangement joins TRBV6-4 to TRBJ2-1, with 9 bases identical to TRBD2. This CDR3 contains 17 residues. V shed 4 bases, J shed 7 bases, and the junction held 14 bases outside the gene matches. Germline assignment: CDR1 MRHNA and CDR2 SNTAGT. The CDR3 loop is CASSVFFGGGAKNEQFF. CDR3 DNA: TGTGCCAGCAGTGTGTTCTTTGGCGGGGGGGCGAAAAATGAGCAGTTCTTC.

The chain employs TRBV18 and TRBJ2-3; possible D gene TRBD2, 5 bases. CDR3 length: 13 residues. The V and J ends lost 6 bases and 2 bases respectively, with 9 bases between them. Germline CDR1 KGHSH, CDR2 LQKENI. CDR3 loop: CASSPGNTDTQYF. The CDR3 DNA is TGTGCCAGCTCCCCCGGGAACACAGATACGCAGTATTTT.

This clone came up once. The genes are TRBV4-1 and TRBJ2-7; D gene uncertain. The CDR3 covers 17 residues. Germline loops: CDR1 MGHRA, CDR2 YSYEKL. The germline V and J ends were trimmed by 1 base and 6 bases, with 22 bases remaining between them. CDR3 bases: TGCGCCAGCAGCCAAGGGGATAGCTTTACCTCGCGAGGCGAGCAGTACTTC. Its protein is CASSQGDSFTSRGEQYF.

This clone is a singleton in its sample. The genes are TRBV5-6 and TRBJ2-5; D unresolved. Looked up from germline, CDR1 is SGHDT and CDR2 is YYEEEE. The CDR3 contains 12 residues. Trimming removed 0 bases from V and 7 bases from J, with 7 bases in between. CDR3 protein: CASSLGRVTQYF. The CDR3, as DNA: TGTGCCAGCAGCTTGGGCCGAGTGACCCAGTACTTC.